This is a list of T cell receptor beta chains from one sample in a study of blood T cell repertoires in COVID-19. Repertoires were generated with immunoSEQ multiplex PCR, while TCRdb's copy carries only in-frame clones and drops some. This sample has 85,000 to 120,000 clones, with roughly 80% found just once. The source material was peripheral blood. These receptors all stem from a man aged 60 to 69 with active or convalescent COVID-19. The CDR3 runs from the conserved cysteine through the conserved F or W. D genes are given only for firm matches. Some rows mark clone size as missing; the rest say once, few, many or name a class of expanded clone.

cdr3_length d_call j_call v_call clone_size cdr3_nt cdr3_aa
15 TRBD1 TRBJ1-2 TRBV19 few TGTGCCAGTAGTATTCCCCGGACAGGGAACTATGGCTACACCTTC CASSIPRTGNYGYTF
15 TRBD1 TRBJ1-4 TRBV2 - TGTGCCAGCAGGGTCCGACAGGGCTCTAATGAAAAACTGTTTTTT CASRVRQGSNEKLFF
15 - TRBJ2-1 TRBV29-1 few TGCAGCGTAGGCAGTGCGGGCTTATTAGGTAATGAGCAGTTCTTC CSVGSAGLLGNEQFF
15 - TRBJ2-2 TRBV30 few TGTGCCTGGGCGTGGGGCGGGACTGGGACCGGGGAGCTGTTTTTT CAWAWGGTGTGELFF
15 - TRBJ2-1 TRBV30 - TGTGCCTGGAGGGCCGGACTCGCCCGGGACAATGAGCAGTTCTTC CAWRAGLARDNEQFF
14 TRBD2 TRBJ2-3 TRBV7-9 - TGTGCCAGCAGCTTAAACGGACTAGCGGGAGTTTATTATTTT CASSLNGLAGVYYF
14 - TRBJ2-3 TRBV9 once TGTGCCAGCAGCGTAGTCGGAGAGGCAGATACGCAGTATTTT CASSVVGEADTQYF
14 - TRBJ1-5 TRBV2 - TGTGCCAGCAGTGACAGGCATTCCAATCAGCCCCAGCATTTT CASSDRHSNQPQHF
16 TRBD1 TRBJ2-6 TRBV7-8 - TGTGCCAGCAGCGAGATCAGGGGGACAGGGGCCAACGTCCTGACTTTC CASSEIRGTGANVLTF
17 - TRBJ2-2 TRBV4-3 - TGCGCCAGCAGCCAAGAAGGGGGACACCAGAACACCGGGGAGCTGTTTTTT CASSQEGGHQNTGELFF
17 - TRBJ2-2 TRBV18 - TGTGCCAGCTCACCACCGTCGCGGCTTCAGAACACCGGGGAGCTGTTTTTT CASSPPSRLQNTGELFF
15 TRBD1 TRBJ1-5 TRBV28 - TGTGCCAGCAGGCGGACAGGGGAGGGCAATCAGCCCCAGCATTTT CASRRTGEGNQPQHF